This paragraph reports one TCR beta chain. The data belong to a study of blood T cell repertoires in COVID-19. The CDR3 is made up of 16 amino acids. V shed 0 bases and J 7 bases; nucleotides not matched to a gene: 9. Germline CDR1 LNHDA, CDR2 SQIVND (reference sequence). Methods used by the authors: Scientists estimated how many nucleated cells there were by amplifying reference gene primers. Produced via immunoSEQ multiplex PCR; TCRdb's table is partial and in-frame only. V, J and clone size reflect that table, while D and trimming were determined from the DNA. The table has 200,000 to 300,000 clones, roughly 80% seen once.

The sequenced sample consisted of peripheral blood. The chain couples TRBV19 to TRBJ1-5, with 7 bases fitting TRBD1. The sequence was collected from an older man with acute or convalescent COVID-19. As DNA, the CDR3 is TGTGCCAGTAGTATAGAGACAGGGAGGACAGGCCAGCCCCAGCATTTT. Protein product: CASSIETGRTGQPQHF.